The 4 T cell receptor beta chains in this list originate from one sample, sequenced in a study of radiation and T cells in renal cell carcinoma. Assay: immunoSEQ multiplex PCR; the TCRdb copy retains only in-frame clones and omits some. The data contain around 60,000 clones, around 77% of them singletons. Time point denoted: blood 2 weeks post-SBRT. Noted treatment: 15 Gy SBRT to primary tumor, nephrectomy 4 weeks later. Sequencing used blood, obtained from a patient whose treatment included radiotherapy and nephrectomy. These receptor sequences come from a man between 60 and 70 years old with renal cell carcinoma.

The chain joins TRBV5-6 to TRBJ2-5, with TRBD2 as a possible D gene (5 bases). This CDR3 region has 16 residues. Germline V gives CDR1 SGHDT, CDR2 YYEEEE. Deletions cut 0 bases from V and 5 bases from J, with 17 bases between. The CDR3 region has the DNA TGTGCCAGCAGCTTGGAACTAGTTGACACCTGGGAGACCCAGTACTTC. Protein sequence: CASSLELVDTWETQYF.

The gene calls are TRBV5-1 and TRBJ1-5; tentative D call: TRBD1 (6 bases). This CDR3 region has 16 residues. The germline V and J ends were trimmed by 0 bases and 5 bases, with 15 bases remaining between them. Germline CDR1 SGHRS, CDR2 YFSETQ. CDR3 DNA: TGCGCCAGCAGCTTGGGTGGCAGGGGTCTTGATCAGCCCCAGCATTTT. Translation gives CASSLGGRGLDQPQHF. The variable domain in full, completed from reference TRBV5-1 and TRBJ1-5, reads KAGVTQTPRYLIKTRGQQVTLSCSPISGHRSVSWYQQTPGQGLQFLFEYFSETQRNKGNFPGRFSGRQFSNSRSEMNVSTLELGDSALYLCASSLGGRGLDQPQHFGDGTRLSIL.

This rearrangement joins TRBV19 to TRBJ1-2, with TRBD1 matching 11 bases. This CDR3 comprises 18 residues. The junction had 21 bases not matched to a gene; V was cut back by 7 bases and J by 8 bases. CDR1 LNHDA and CDR2 SQIVND come from the germline V gene (reference sequence). The CDR3 coding sequence is TGTGCCAGTACTTCGAGAGGGCTTACCGGGACAGGGGGAAAAGGCTACACCTTC. As protein: CASTSRGLTGTGGKGYTF.

The chain uses TRBV29-1 and TRBJ2-2; 7 bases align to TRBD1. The germline gives CDR1 SQVTM, CDR2 ANQGSEA. This CDR3 is built from 15 residues. V trimming: 6 bases; J trimming: 3 bases; junction bases outside the gene matches: 10. The CDR3 sequence is CSVFRGFPYTGELFF. Written as DNA, the CDR3 is TGCAGCGTCTTCAGGGGGTTCCCTTACACCGGGGAGCTGTTTTTT.